This TCR beta chain was retrieved from a study (dated by TCRdb to between 2014 and 2017). As for the study more broadly: The study tested whether tumor-infiltrating Tregs in breast cancer are recruited from blood Tregs or converted in situ from other CD4+ T cell subsets. The paper's findings and limits, for the study overall: Tumor memory CD4+ T cell TCR gene usage clustered with blood and lymph node memory CD4+ cells and lymph node naive CD4+ cells. The larger-cohort validation was restricted to a single TCR beta V-J rearrangement rather than whole repertoires. Tumor-infiltrating Treg TCR alpha and beta sequences overlapped most with tumor naive CD4+ T cells, then with blood naive CD4+ T cells.

In regard to this clonotype: Its antigen has not been determined. Base qualities are not recorded, but no much larger clone differs from it by a single base.

Cells that were CD4+CD25+CD127-/low were the ones isolated as Tregs. Tregs, naive and memory CD4+ T cells from tumor, blood and ipsilateral draining lymph nodes of a handful of breast cancer patients underwent full-length TCR alpha and beta sequencing. Tumor tissue and lymph nodes from ipsilateral axillary dissection were perfused with PBS, minced and digested with collagenase I and hyaluronidase. A purity exceeding 90% was confirmed by FACS for the sorted cell populations. Full-length TCR variable regions were amplified by 5' RACE PCR with constant-region reverse primers, and semi-nested PCR with Nested Universal Primer A was subsequently performed. The ReliaPrep RNA Cell Miniprep System was used to extract total RNA, which was then reverse transcribed into 5'RACE-ready cDNA with the SMARTer RACE 5'/3' Kit. Multiplex adaptors were used to barcode full-length TCR alpha and beta libraries, and the barcoded libraries were sequenced on an Illumina MiSeq. Per the source publication's procedure: For each of nine subset-tissue groups, sequencing data from the five patients were combined, and the groups were compared by unsupervised clustering of TCR gene usage. The Morisita-Horn index was used to calculate repertoire similarity, with shared sequences weighted by how much each contributed to each repertoire. Starting from the raw public reads, TCRdb applied fastp trimming at Q25, assembled clones with MiXCR and retained in-frame beta chains. Identical CDR3 proteins give one entry, which carries the most common genes and DNA. The V and J calls and clone size are TCRdb's, not the authors'. Within this sample are approximately 50,000 distinct CDR3 sequences, with 20% to 25% of them counted one time only. The leading ten clones occupy 2.5% to 4% of the sample.

The CDR3 starts with the cysteine, ends with the phenylalanine, and has 12 residues. CDR3 DNA only is kept here, 36 bases in frame from base 1. Trimming takes 7 bases off V and 5 bases off J; junction bases not matched to a gene: 5. CDR1 DFQATT and CDR2 SNEGSKA were looked up in the germline V gene (reference sequence). The chain was built from TRBV20-1 and TRBJ2-3, with TRBD2 identical over 8 junction bases. The receptor was isolated from a female donor with breast cancer. Sequenced: tumor-infiltrating Tregs sorted from the breast tumor. At the DNA level, the sequence is TGCAGTGAGGCGGGAGGAGGAGATACGCAGTATTTT. It translates to CSEAGGGDTQYF.